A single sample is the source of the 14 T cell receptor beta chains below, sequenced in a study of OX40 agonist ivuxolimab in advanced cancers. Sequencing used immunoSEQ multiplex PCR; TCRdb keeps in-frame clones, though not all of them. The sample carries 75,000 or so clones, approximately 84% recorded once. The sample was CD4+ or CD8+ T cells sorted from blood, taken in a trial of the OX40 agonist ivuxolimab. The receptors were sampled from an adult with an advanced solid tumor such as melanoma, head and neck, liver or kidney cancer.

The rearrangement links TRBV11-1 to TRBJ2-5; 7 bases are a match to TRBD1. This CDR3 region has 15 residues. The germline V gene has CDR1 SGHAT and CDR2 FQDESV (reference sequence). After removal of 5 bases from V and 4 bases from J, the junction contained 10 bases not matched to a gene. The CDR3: CASSTQGGRVETQYF. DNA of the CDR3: TGTGCCAGCAGCACACAAGGGGGCAGGGTAGAGACCCAGTACTTC.

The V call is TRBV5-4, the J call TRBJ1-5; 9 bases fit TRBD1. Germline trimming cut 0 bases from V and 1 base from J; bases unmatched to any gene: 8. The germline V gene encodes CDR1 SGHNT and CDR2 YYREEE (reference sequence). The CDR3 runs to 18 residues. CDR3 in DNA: TGTGCCAGCAGCTTGGGCCCTAACAGGGGGCGAAGCAATCAGCCCCAGCATTTT. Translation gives CASSLGPNRGRSNQPQHF.

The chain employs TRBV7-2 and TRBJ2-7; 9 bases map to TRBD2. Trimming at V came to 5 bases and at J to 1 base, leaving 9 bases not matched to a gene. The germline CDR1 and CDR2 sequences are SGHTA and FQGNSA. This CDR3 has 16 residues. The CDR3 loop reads CASSPAVAGVSYEQYF. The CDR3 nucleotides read TGTGCCAGCAGCCCCGCGGTAGCGGGAGTGTCCTACGAGCAGTACTTC.

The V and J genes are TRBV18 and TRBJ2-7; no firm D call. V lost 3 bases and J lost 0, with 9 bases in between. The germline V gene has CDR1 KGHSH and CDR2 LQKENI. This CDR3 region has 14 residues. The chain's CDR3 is CASSPKDVSYEQYF. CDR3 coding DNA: TGTGCCAGCTCACCCAAGGACGTCTCCTACGAGCAGTACTTC.

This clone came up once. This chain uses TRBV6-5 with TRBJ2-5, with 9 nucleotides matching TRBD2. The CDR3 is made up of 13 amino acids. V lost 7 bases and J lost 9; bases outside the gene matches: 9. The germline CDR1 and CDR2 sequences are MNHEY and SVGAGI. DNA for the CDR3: TGTGCCAGCAACGAAGCGGGGGGCGAGGCCCAGTACTTC. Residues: CASNEAGGEAQYF.

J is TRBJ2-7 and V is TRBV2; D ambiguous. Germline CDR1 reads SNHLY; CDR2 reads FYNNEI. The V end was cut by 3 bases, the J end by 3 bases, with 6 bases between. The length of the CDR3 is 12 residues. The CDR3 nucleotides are TGTGCCAGCAGTGACGGTCGCTACGAGCAGTACTTC. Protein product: CASSDGRYEQYF.

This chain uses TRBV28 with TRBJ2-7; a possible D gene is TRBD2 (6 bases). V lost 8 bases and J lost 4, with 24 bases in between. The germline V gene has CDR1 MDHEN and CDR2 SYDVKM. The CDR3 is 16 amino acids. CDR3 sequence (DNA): TGTGCCAGCCCCCCTCCCGAAGGAGGGATATTTTACGAGCAGTACTTC. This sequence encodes CASPPPEGGIFYEQYF. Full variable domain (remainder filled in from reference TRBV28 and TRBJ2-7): DVKVTQSSRYLVKRTGEKVFLECVQDMDHENMFWYRQDPGLGLRLIYFSYDVKMKEKGDIPEGYSVSREKKERFSLILESASTNQTSMYLCASPPPEGGIFYEQYFGPGTRLTVT.

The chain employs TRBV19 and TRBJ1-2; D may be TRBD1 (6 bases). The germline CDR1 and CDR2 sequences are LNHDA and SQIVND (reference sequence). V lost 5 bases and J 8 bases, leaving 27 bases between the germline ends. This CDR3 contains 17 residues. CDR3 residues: CASSGGDIGLAVYGYTF. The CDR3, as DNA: TGTGCCAGTAGTGGGGGGGACATCGGTCTTGCGGTATACGGCTACACCTTC.

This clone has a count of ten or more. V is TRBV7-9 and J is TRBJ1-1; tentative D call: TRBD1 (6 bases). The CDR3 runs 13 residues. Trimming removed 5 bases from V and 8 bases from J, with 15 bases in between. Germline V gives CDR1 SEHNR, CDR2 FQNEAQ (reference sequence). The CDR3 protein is CASSGWVQGEAFF. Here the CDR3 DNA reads TGTGCCAGCAGCGGCTGGGTACAGGGAGAAGCTTTCTTT.

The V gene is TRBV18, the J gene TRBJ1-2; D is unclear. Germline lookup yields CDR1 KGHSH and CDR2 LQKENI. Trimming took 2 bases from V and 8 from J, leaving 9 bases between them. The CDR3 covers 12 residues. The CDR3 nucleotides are TGTGCCAGCTCACCAGGCGGTGACGGCTACACCTTC. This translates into CASSPGGDGYTF.

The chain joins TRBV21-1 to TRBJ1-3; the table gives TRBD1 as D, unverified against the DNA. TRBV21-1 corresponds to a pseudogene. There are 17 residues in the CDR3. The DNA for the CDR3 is TGTGCCAGCAGCATGGAACCGGGACAGGGGACTGGAAACACCATATATTTT. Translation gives CASSMEPGQGTGNTIYF.

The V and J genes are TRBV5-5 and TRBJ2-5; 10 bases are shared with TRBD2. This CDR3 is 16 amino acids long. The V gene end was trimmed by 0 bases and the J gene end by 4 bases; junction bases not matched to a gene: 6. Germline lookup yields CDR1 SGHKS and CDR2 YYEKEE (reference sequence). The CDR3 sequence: CASSLELAGGRETQYF. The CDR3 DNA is TGTGCCAGCAGCTTGGAGTTAGCGGGGGGTCGAGAGACCCAGTACTTC.

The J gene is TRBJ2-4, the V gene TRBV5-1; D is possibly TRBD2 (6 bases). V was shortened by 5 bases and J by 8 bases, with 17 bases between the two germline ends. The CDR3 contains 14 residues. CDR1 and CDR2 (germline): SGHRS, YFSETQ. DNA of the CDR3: TGCGCCAGCAGGGCGCATAGCGGAAACGACATTCAGTACTTC. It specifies CASRAHSGNDIQYF.

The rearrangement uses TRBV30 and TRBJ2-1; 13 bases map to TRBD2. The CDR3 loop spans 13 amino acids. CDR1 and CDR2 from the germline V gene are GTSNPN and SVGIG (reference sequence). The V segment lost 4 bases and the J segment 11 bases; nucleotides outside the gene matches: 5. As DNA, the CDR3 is TGTGCCTGGAAGGGACTAGCGGGAACCCAGCAGTTCTTC. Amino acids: CAWKGLAGTQQFF.